The 14 T cell receptor beta chains given below trace back to one sample, sequenced in a study of shared clonotypes between healthy human individuals. Generated by immunoSEQ multiplex PCR, the TCRdb table keeps only in-frame clones and is missing some. Of more than 2 million clones in the sample, approximately 94% were seen once. The naive CD8 fraction comprised CD45RO-negative cells positively selected for CCR7 and excluded terminally differentiated effector memory CD45RA+ cells. The specimen sequenced was naive CD8+ T cells sorted from blood. Receptor source: a man aged 18 to 30 in good health.

This rearrangement joins TRBV6-1 to TRBJ1-5, with D unresolved. Per the germline V gene, CDR1 is MNHNS and CDR2 is SASEGT. The CDR3 is made up of 13 amino acids. V shed 5 bases and J shed 4 bases, with 9 bases lying between them. CDR3 in amino acids: CASSSDQNQPQHF. The CDR3 coding sequence is TGTGCCAGCAGTTCCGACCAGAATCAGCCCCAGCATTTT.

The rearrangement joins TRBV4-1 to TRBJ1-1; D is ambiguous. Germline CDR1 reads MGHRA; CDR2 reads YSYEKL. The CDR3 runs 17 residues. V lost 2 bases and J lost 1, with 17 bases in between. In DNA form, the CDR3 reads TGCGCCAGCAGCCAACCTCCGGGATTAGCTGGGAACACTGAAGCTTTCTTT. Encoded protein: CASSQPPGLAGNTEAFF.

The chain employs TRBV9 and TRBJ1-6; the D gene is possibly TRBD1 (5 bases). The germline V gene has CDR1 SGDLS and CDR2 YYNGEE. The CDR3 totals 14 residues. Trimming cost V 0 bases and J 7 bases, with 8 bases left between them. CDR3 bases: TGTGCCAGCAGCGTAGGACAGAACAATTCACCCCTCCACTTT. Translating it yields CASSVGQNNSPLHF.

The J gene is TRBJ1-2, the V gene TRBV27; TRBD1 might be the D (6 bases). Deletions cut 6 bases from V and 2 bases from J, with 19 bases between. The length of the CDR3 is 16 residues. Germline-derived CDR1 and CDR2 are MNHEY and SMNVEV (reference sequence). The CDR3 nucleotides read TGTGCCAGCAGCCCCGGGTGGGGGGCGCCCAACTATGGCTACACCTTC. Its protein is CASSPGWGAPNYGYTF.

This rearrangement joins TRBV4-1 to TRBJ2-1; TRBD1 matches 9 bases. J lost 6 bases, V lost 0 bases, and 6 bases had no gene match. The CDR3 runs 16 residues. Germline lookup yields CDR1 MGHRA and CDR2 YSYEKL. For the CDR3, the DNA is TGCGCCAGCAGCCAAGATCCCGGGACAGGGTCCAATGAGCAGTTCTTC. Its protein is CASSQDPGTGSNEQFF.

This rearrangement joins TRBV27 to TRBJ2-2; either TRBD1 or TRBD2 may supply D (6 bases each). Between the trimmed V and J ends, which lost 1 base and 8 bases, there was a span of 17 bases. Germline CDR1 MNHEY, CDR2 SMNVEV (reference sequence). The length of the CDR3 is 16 residues. Here the CDR3 DNA reads TGTGCCAGCAGTTTATTGGGGGTGGGGGGCCCGGGGGAGCTGTTTTTT. Protein product: CASSLLGVGGPGELFF.

J is TRBJ2-1 and V is TRBV7-9; no clear D. The germline CDR1 and CDR2 sequences are SEHNR and FQNEAQ (reference sequence). The length of the CDR3 is 13 residues. Trimming left V 4 bases short and J 7 bases short, with 11 bases between. The CDR3 DNA reads TGTGCCAGCAGCTCTCCCCAACAGAATGAGCAGTTCTTC. It encodes CASSSPQQNEQFF.

The V gene is TRBV13, the J gene TRBJ2-7; D unresolved. The germline gives CDR1 PRHDT, CDR2 FYEKMQ (reference sequence). CDR3 length: 14 residues. The V gene lost 2 bases and the J gene lost 3 bases, with 11 bases spanning the gap. CDR3 protein: CASSLNRLYYEQYF. In DNA form, the CDR3 reads TGTGCCAGCAGCTTAAATAGACTCTACTACGAGCAGTACTTC.

The chain joins TRBV2 to TRBJ2-3, with 15 bases aligning to TRBD2. Germline V gene data show CDR1 as SNHLY and CDR2 as FYNNEI. Trimming removed 4 bases from V and 3 bases from J; junction bases left unmatched: 8. CDR3 length equals 18 residues. CDR3 amino acids: CASSGTSGRAFGTDTQYF. The CDR3 DNA is TGTGCCAGCAGTGGGACTAGCGGGAGGGCCTTCGGTACAGATACGCAGTATTTT.

The chain recombines TRBV29-1 with TRBJ1-1; D remains unclear. V lost 3 bases and J lost 4, with 15 bases in between. Germline lookup yields CDR1 SQVTM and CDR2 ANQGSEA. This CDR3 comprises 14 residues. Here the CDR3 reads CSVDPMLGFTEAFF. In DNA, the CDR3 is TGCAGCGTTGATCCAATGTTGGGGTTCACTGAAGCTTTCTTT. Complete variable domain (other parts from reference TRBV29-1 and TRBJ1-1): SAVISQKPSRDICQRGTSLTIQCQVDSQVTMMFWYRQQPGQSLTLIATANQGSEATYESGFVIDKFPISRPNLTFSTLTVSNMSPEDSSIYLCSVDPMLGFTEAFFGQGTRLTVV.

The chain couples TRBV7-2 to TRBJ2-7; no clear D gene. The CDR3 has 14 residues. Germline assignment: CDR1 SGHTA and CDR2 FQGNSA. Trimming cost V 5 bases and J 0 bases, with 11 bases left between them. CDR3 coding DNA: TGTGCCAGCAGCCCTGGTGCGGTCTCCTACGAGCAGTACTTC. Translated, it gives CASSPGAVSYEQYF. The full variable domain, in which reference TRBV7-2 and TRBJ2-7 provide the parts outside the CDR3, is GAGVSQSPSNKVTEKGKDVELRCDPISGHTALYWYRQSLGQGLEFLIYFQGNSAPDKSGLPSDRFSAERTGGSVSTLTIQRTQQEDSAVYLCASSPGAVSYEQYFGPGTRLTVT.

This rearrangement joins TRBV5-6 to TRBJ2-1, with TRBD2 matching 8 bases. J lost 4 bases, V lost 4 bases, and 7 bases had no gene match. This CDR3 has 15 amino acids. CDR1 and CDR2 from the germline V gene are SGHDT and YYEEEE. The CDR3 here is CASSQSGGYYNEQFF. The CDR3 bases are TGTGCCAGCAGCCAAAGCGGGGGCTATTACAATGAGCAGTTCTTC.

The chain carries TRBV6-6 and TRBJ1-2; D is perhaps TRBD1 (5 bases). The germline V gene has CDR1 MNHNY and CDR2 SVGAGI (reference sequence). This CDR3 spans 14 amino acids. V lost 8 bases to trimming and J lost 1 base, with 14 bases between them. Here the CDR3 DNA reads TGTGCCAGCCGGGGGAGGCAGATTAACTATGGCTACACCTTC. The encoded protein is CASRGRQINYGYTF.

This clone was observed once. The gene calls are TRBV13 and TRBJ2-7, with 8 bases aligning to TRBD1. CDR1 is PRHDT and CDR2 is FYEKMQ in the germline V gene (reference sequence). This CDR3 has 14 amino acids. The V and J ends lost 5 bases and 6 bases, in that order; junction bases with no gene match: 9. CDR3 amino acids: CASSEGQESIEQYF. The CDR3 region has the DNA TGTGCCAGCAGCGAGGGACAGGAATCGATCGAGCAGTACTTC.